The 18 T cell receptor beta chains below all came from one sample that was sequenced in a study of T cell repertoires in cytomegalovirus infection. TCRdb used MiXCR to reprocess the reads, holding one entry per CDR3 protein. The table includes roughly 600,000 distinct CDR3 sequences, roughly 24% detected once. Sequencing used CD8+ T cells from PBMCs. These receptors came from a human donor in good health (CMV status not recorded). Some clones in this sample may be carry-over from other donors' samples.

This clonotype was counted many times. Germline is not matched at one junction end, which may reflect a read error. The gene calls are TRBV12-3 or TRBV12-4 and TRBJ1-5, with D perhaps matching TRBD1 (6 bases). This CDR3 contains 14 residues. The CDR3 DNA reads TGTGCCAGCAGGTTAGGACAGAGCAATCAGCCCCAGCATTTT. Protein product: CASRLGQSNQPQHF.

This clonotype was recorded at least ten times. The J gene is TRBJ2-2, the V gene TRBV7-6, with TRBD1 identical over 9 bases. CDR1 and CDR2 from the germline V gene are SGHVS and FNYEAQ. The ends lost 7 bases at V and 7 bases at J; junction bases unmatched: 10. This CDR3 spans 15 amino acids. This CDR3 reads CASKVYRGQVGELFF. CDR3 sequence (DNA): TGTGCCAGCAAGGTGTACAGGGGGCAAGTCGGGGAGCTGTTTTTT.

V usage is TRBV5-1 and J usage is TRBJ2-7, with unresolved D. The length of the CDR3 is 12 residues. V lost 3 bases and J lost 0, with 4 bases in between. The germline gives CDR1 SGHRS, CDR2 YFSETQ. The DNA for the CDR3 is TGCGCCAGCAGCTACCCCTCCTACGAGCAGTACTTC. Translating gives CASSYPSYEQYF. The complete variable domain, with remaining parts taken from reference TRBV5-1 and TRBJ2-7, reads KAGVTQTPRYLIKTRGQQVTLSCSPISGHRSVSWYQQTPGQGLQFLFEYFSETQRNKGNFPGRFSGRQFSNSRSEMNVSTLELGDSALYLCASSYPSYEQYFGPGTRLTVT.

This clonotype has a handful of counts. This chain joins TRBV20-1 and TRBJ1-5, with no clear D. Trimming removed 6 bases at V and 4 bases at J, with 13 bases between. CDR1 DFQATT and CDR2 SNEGSKA come from the germline V gene (reference sequence). This CDR3 region has 13 residues. The CDR3 reads CSASGPGNQPQHF. The CDR3 region has the DNA TGCAGTGCCTCCGGCCCGGGGAATCAGCCCCAGCATTTT.

The chain recombines TRBV12-5 with TRBJ1-2; a possible D gene is TRBD1 (5 bases). The germline CDR1 and CDR2 sequences are LGHNT and FRNRAP. This CDR3 region has 12 residues. The germline V and J ends were trimmed by 8 bases and 4 bases, with 11 bases remaining between them. The CDR3 DNA is TGTGCTAGTTGGGGCCAACCCTATGGCTACACCTTC. Protein product: CASWGQPYGYTF.

There are many counts of this clonotype. The chain joins TRBV7-8 to TRBJ2-7; no clear D gene. Trimming took 3 bases from V and 0 from J, leaving 6 bases between them. CDR1 is SGHVS and CDR2 is FQNEAQ in the germline V gene. The CDR3 contains 13 residues. In nucleotides, the CDR3 is TGTGCCAGCAGCTTGTTCCGCTCCTACGAGCAGTACTTC. This encodes CASSLFRSYEQYF.

This clonotype was detected many times. This chain links TRBV7-2 with TRBJ2-1, with D possibly TRBD2 on 6 matching bases. Germline V lookup: CDR1 SGHTA, CDR2 FQGNSA. The CDR3 spans 17 residues. Trimming cost V 5 bases and J 7 bases, with 24 bases left between them. The CDR3 bases are TGTGCCAGCAGCGCACTTTTCCCCGGGGGTCCTGGTAATGAGCAGTTCTTC. Its translation is CASSALFPGGPGNEQFF.

The rearrangement joins TRBV12-3 or TRBV12-4 to TRBJ2-7, with 10 positions matching TRBD1. Trimming took 6 bases from V and 5 from J; bases not matched to a gene: 16. This CDR3 comprises 17 residues. The CDR3 protein is CASRPTQTDRGRDEQYF. In DNA form, the CDR3 reads TGTGCCAGCAGACCCACCCAAACTGACAGGGGGCGGGACGAGCAGTACTTC.

This clonotype was detected a few times. V usage is TRBV5-6 and J usage is TRBJ2-2; D gene ambiguous. The CDR3 is 16 residues long. CDR1 SGHDT and CDR2 YYEEEE come from the germline V gene. V shed 0 bases and J shed 0 bases, with 9 bases lying between them. The CDR3 coding sequence is TGTGCCAGCAGCTTGGGGGTTCGAGCGAACACCGGGGAGCTGTTTTTT. This gives the protein CASSLGVRANTGELFF.

This clonotype was seen a few times. The chain links TRBV4-3 to TRBJ2-2, with 11 bases aligning to TRBD2. Germline CDR1 is LGHNA and CDR2 is YSLEER. V lost 4 bases to trimming and J lost 2 bases; unmatched junction nucleotides: 6. CDR3 length: 17 residues. The CDR3 is CASSPSLAGGNTGELFF. The DNA of the CDR3 is TGCGCCAGCAGCCCGTCTCTAGCGGGGGGAAACACCGGGGAGCTGTTTTTT.

This clonotype was picked up many times. This chain links TRBV20-1 with TRBJ1-2; no definite D call. V shed 6 bases and J shed 4 bases, with 12 bases lying between them. Germline CDR1 and CDR2: DFQATT and SNEGSKA (reference sequence). The CDR3 is made up of 12 amino acids. The CDR3 loop is CSAPHAFYGYTF. The DNA of the CDR3 is TGCAGTGCCCCGCACGCCTTCTATGGCTACACCTTC.

This clonotype occurred a few times. This rearrangement joins TRBV4-1 to TRBJ1-1; 9 bases are a match to TRBD1. Losses at the gene ends were 3 bases for V and 7 bases for J; bases not matched to a gene: 6. This CDR3 region has 14 residues. Germline lookup yields CDR1 MGHRA and CDR2 YSYEKL. The CDR3 DNA reads TGCGCCAGCAGCCACGTAACAGGGGGCAATGAAGCTTTCTTT. Its translation: CASSHVTGGNEAFF.

The rearrangement links TRBV12-5 to TRBJ2-3, with D unclear. Germline values: CDR1 LGHNT, CDR2 FRNRAP. CDR3 length: 11 amino acids. V shed 7 bases and J shed 3 bases, with 5 bases lying between them. CDR3 in amino acids: CASAWTDTQYF. The CDR3 bases are TGTGCTAGTGCTTGGACAGATACGCAGTATTTT.

V gene TRBV28 combines with J gene TRBJ2-7, with D perhaps matching TRBD1 (6 bases). Germline values: CDR1 MDHEN, CDR2 SYDVKM. The CDR3 runs 17 residues. V shed 4 bases and J shed 0 bases, with 19 bases lying between them. This CDR3 is CASSYDRRGLGSYEQYV. In DNA, the CDR3 is TGTGCCAGCAGTTACGACCGCAGGGGTCTAGGCTCCTACGAGCAGTACGTC.

This clonotype occurred many times. CDR3 sequence: CASSVPGQGERVYEQYF. In nucleotides, the CDR3 is TGTGCCAGCAGCGTTCCGGGACAGGGGGAAAGGGTCTACGAGCAGTACTTC. The chain uses TRBV7-9 and TRBJ2-7; 11 bases are shared with TRBD1. This CDR3 is built from 17 residues. V dropped 5 bases and J dropped 3; count of bases not matched to a gene: 12. Germline V gives CDR1 SEHNR, CDR2 FQNEAQ (reference sequence). Variable domain in full (rest from reference TRBV7-9 and TRBJ2-7): DTGVSQNPRHKITKRGQNVTFRCDPISEHNRLYWYRQTLGQGPEFLTYFQNEAQLEKSRLLSDRFSAERPKGSFSTLEIQRTEQGDSAMYLCASSVPGQGERVYEQYFGPGTRLTVT.

The chain couples TRBV7-9 to TRBJ2-1; D is unresolved. Germline V CDR1 and CDR2: SEHNR, FQNEAQ (reference sequence). Trimming pared 8 bases from V and 8 bases from J, leaving 19 bases between. This CDR3 has 14 residues. For the CDR3, the DNA is TGTGCCAGCCGCCCCCCACACACCCACGATGAGCAGTTCTTC. This translates into CASRPPHTHDEQFF.

In its sample, this clonotype was seen a few times. The chain couples TRBV6-2 or TRBV6-3 to TRBJ2-2, with 10 nucleotides matching TRBD1. CDR3 length: 14 amino acids. J lost 4 bases, V lost 8 bases, and 4 bases had no gene match. The germline gives CDR1 MNHEY, CDR2 SVGEGT. CDR3 coding DNA: TGTGCCAGCGGGCGGGACAGGGGCACCGGGGAGCTGTTTTTT. The encoded protein is CASGRDRGTGELFF.

This clonotype was found a few times. This chain uses TRBV29-1 with TRBJ2-4, with D perhaps assigned TRBD1 or TRBD2 (5 bases each). This CDR3 comprises 14 residues. V shed 4 bases and J shed 3 bases, with 13 bases lying between them. Germline V gene sequence: CDR1 SQVTM, CDR2 ANQGSEA. The CDR3 region has the DNA TGCAGCGTTGGAGGGGTGGAGGTCAAAAACATTCAGTACTTC. The encoded protein is CSVGGVEVKNIQYF. Complete variable domain (other parts from reference TRBV29-1 and TRBJ2-4): SAVISQKPSRDICQRGTSLTIQCQVDSQVTMMFWYRQQPGQSLTLIATANQGSEATYESGFVIDKFPISRPNLTFSTLTVSNMSPEDSSIYLCSVGGVEVKNIQYFGAGTRLSVL.